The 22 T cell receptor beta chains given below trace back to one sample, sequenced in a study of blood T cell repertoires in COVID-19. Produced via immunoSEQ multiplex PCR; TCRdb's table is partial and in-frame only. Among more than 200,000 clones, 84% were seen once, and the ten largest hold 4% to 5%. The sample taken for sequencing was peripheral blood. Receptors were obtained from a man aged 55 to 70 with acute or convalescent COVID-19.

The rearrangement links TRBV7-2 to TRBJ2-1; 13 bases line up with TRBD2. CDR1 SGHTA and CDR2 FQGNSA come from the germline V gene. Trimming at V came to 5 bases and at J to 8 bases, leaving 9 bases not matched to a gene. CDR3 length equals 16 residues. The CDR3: CASSPVGTSGIHEQFF. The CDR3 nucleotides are TGTGCCAGCAGCCCCGTAGGGACTAGCGGGATCCATGAGCAGTTCTTC.

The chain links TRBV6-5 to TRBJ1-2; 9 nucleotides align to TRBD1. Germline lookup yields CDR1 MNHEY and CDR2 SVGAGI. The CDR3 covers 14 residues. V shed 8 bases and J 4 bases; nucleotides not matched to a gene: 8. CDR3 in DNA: TGTGCCAGCTTTGAACAGGGGGCCGGCTATGGCTACACCTTC. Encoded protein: CASFEQGAGYGYTF.

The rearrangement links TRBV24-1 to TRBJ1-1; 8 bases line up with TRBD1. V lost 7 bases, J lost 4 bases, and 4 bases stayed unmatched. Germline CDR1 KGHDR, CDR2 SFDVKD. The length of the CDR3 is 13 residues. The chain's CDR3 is CATRDRGSTEAFF. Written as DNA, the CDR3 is TGTGCCACCAGAGACAGGGGTAGCACTGAAGCTTTCTTT.

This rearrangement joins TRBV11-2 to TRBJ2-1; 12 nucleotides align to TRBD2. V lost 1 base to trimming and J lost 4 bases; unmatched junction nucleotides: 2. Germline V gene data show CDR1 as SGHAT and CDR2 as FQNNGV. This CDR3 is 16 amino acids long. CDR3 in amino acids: CASSLGTSGDYNEQFF. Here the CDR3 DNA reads TGTGCCAGCAGCTTAGGGACTAGCGGGGATTACAATGAGCAGTTCTTC.

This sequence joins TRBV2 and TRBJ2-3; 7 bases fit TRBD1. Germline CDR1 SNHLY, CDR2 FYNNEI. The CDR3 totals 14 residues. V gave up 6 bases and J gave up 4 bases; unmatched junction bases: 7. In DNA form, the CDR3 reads TGTGCCAGCAGGACAGGGAGATTTGCAGATACGCAGTATTTT. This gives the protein CASRTGRFADTQYF.

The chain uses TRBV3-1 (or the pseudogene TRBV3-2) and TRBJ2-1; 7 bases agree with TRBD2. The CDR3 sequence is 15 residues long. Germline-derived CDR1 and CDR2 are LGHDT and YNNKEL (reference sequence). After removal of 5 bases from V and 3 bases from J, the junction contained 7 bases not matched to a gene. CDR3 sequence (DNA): TGTGCCAGCAGCTTCGGACTAGAAAACTACAATGAGCAGTTCTTC. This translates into CASSFGLENYNEQFF.

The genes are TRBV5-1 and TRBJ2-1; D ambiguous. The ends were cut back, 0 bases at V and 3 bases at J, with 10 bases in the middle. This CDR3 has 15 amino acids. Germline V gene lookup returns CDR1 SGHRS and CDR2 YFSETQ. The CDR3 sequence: CASSLVAVNYNEQFF. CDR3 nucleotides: TGCGCCAGCAGCTTGGTAGCAGTTAACTACAATGAGCAGTTCTTC.

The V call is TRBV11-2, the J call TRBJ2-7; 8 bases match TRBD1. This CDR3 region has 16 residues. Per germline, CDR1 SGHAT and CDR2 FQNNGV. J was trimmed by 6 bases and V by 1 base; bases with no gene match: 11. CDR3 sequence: CASSLAVAGGQAEQYF. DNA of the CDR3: TGTGCCAGCAGCTTAGCGGTGGCAGGGGGCCAGGCCGAGCAGTACTTC.

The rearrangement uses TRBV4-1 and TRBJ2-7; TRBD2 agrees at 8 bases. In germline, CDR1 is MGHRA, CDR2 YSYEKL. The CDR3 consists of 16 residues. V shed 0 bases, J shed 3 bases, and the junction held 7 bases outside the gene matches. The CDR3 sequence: CASSQEWLAGIYEQYF. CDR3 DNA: TGCGCCAGCAGCCAAGAATGGCTAGCGGGCATCTACGAGCAGTACTTC.

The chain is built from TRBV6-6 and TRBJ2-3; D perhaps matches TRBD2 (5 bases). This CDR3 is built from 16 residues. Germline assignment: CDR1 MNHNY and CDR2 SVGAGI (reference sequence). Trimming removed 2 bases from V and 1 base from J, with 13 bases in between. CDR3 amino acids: CASSYPLEAGTDTQYF. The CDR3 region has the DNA TGTGCCAGCAGTTACCCACTAGAGGCCGGCACAGATACGCAGTATTTT.

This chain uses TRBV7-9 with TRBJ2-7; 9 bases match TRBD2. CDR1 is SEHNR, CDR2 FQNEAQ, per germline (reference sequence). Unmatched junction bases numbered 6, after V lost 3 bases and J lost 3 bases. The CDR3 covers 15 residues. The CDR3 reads CASSFGSSGIYEQYF. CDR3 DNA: TGTGCCAGCAGCTTTGGCTCTAGCGGGATCTACGAGCAGTACTTC.

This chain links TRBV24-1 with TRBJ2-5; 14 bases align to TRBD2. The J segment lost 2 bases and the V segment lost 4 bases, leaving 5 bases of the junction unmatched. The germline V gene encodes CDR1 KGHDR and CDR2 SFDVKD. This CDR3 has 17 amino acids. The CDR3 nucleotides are TGTGCCACCAGTGAAGGGACTAGCGGGAGTGGGCAAGAGACCCAGTACTTC. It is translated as CATSEGTSGSGQETQYF.

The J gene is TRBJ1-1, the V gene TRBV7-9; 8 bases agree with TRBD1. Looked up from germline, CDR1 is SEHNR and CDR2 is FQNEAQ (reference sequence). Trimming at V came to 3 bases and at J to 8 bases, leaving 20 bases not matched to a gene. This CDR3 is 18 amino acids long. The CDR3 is CASSLAQGALGLYAEAFF. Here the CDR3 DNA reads TGTGCCAGCAGCTTGGCGCAGGGGGCTCTCGGTCTCTACGCGGAAGCTTTCTTT.

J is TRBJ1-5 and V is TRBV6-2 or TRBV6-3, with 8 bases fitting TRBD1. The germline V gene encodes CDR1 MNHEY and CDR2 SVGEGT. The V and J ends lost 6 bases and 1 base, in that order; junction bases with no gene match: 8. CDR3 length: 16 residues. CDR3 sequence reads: CASSLGQGLSNQPQHF. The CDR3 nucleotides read TGTGCCAGCAGCCTTGGACAGGGTCTGAGCAATCAGCCCCAGCATTTT.

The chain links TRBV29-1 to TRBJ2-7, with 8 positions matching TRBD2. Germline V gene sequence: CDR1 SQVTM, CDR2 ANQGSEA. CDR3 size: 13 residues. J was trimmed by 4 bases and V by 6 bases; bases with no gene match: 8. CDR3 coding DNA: TGCAGCGTGAGCGGGAGAGGAGTATACGAGCAGTACTTC. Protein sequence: CSVSGRGVYEQYF.

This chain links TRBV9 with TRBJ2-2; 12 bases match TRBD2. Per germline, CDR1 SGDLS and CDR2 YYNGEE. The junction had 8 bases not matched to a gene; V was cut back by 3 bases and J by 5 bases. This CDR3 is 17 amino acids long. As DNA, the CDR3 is TGTGCCAGCAGCGGTAGACTAGCGGGAGTTAAAACCGGGGAGCTGTTTTTT. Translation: CASSGRLAGVKTGELFF.

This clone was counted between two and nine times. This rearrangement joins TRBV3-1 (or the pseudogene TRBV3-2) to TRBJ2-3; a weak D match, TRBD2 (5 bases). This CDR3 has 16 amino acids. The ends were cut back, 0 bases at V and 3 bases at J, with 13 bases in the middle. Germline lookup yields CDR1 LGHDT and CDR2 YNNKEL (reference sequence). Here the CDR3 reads CASSQEASRLTDTQYF. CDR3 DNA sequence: TGTGCCAGCAGCCAAGAAGCTAGCAGGTTGACAGATACGCAGTATTTT.

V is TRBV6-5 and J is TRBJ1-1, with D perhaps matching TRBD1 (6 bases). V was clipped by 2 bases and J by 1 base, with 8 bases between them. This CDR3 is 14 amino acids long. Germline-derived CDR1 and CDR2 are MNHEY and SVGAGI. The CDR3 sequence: CASSYVGANTEAFF. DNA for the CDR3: TGTGCCAGCAGTTACGTGGGGGCGAACACTGAAGCTTTCTTT.

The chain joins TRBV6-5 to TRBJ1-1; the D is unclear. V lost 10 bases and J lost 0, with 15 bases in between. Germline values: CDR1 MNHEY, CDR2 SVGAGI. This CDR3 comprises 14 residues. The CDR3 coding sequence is TGTGCCATTCGACGGGAAGCATTGAACACTGAAGCTTTCTTT. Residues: CAIRREALNTEAFF.

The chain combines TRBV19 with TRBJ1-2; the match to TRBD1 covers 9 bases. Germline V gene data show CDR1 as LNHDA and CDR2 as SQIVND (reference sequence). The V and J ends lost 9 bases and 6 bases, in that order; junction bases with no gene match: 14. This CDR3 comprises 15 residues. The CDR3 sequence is CASKGQGSTFDGYTF. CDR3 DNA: TGTGCCAGCAAGGGACAGGGAAGTACGTTTGATGGCTACACCTTC.

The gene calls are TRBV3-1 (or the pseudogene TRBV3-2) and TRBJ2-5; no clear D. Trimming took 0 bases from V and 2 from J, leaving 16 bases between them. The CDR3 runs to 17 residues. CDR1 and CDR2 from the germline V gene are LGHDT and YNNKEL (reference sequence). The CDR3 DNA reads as TGTGCCAGCAGCCAAGAGATCTTTGGAGCGTTACAAGAGACCCAGTACTTC. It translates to CASSQEIFGALQETQYF.

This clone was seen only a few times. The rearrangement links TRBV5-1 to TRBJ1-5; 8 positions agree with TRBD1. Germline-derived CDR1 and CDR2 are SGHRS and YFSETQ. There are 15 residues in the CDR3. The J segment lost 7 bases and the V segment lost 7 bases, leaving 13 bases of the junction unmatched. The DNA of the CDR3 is TGCGCCAGCGCACCTGACACAGGGGGTGTCCAGCCCCAGCATTTT. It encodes CASAPDTGGVQPQHF.